The clone carrying this TCR beta chain has a handful of counts. Its specificity is not known. This sample stems from a study of regulatory T cells in long-lasting Graves disease. Whole-study findings and limits: Persistent disease showed a preference for TRBV28, TRBJ1-2 and TRBJ2-5. The number of shared public clonotypes was higher in persistent patients (around 2,700) than new patients (over 900).

Combining iRepertoire HTBI primers with Arm-PCR of CDR3 regions, the authors built TCR beta libraries. TCRdb reprocessed the multiplex PCR reads with MiXCR, giving one entry per CDR3 protein. The sample yields about 440,000 distinct CDR3 sequences, about a sixth seen once. Time point denoted: newly diagnosed GD, antithyroid drugs for less than 3 months. The TCR library was prepared using RNA isolated from PBMCs. The CDR3 length is 14 residues. The V end lost 3 bases, the J end lost 2 bases, and 12 bases lay between the germline ends. Germline loops: CDR1 SGHRS, CDR2 YFSETQ. In addition, the sample was reused for a study of T cells in Graves' hyperthyroidism and ophthalmopathy.

The receptor comes from a woman in her 30s with Graves disease. This chain joins TRBV5-1 and TRBJ2-7, with D perhaps being TRBD1 or TRBD2 (5 bases each). The source material was peripheral blood mononuclear cells (PBMCs), sampled at new diagnosis, from a patient treated with antithyroid drugs. In nucleotides, the CDR3 is TGCGCCAGCAGCTCTTTCATGGGGGCCTACGAGCAGTACTTC. This gives the protein CASSSFMGAYEQYF.